This is a list of T cell receptor beta chains from one sample in a study of cytomegalovirus exposure and HLA in healthy donors. The assay was immunoSEQ multiplex PCR, and TCRdb's table has in-frame clones only and misses some. The repertoire holds 35,000 to 45,000 clones, with approximately 47% as singletons. The sample taken for sequencing was PBMCs. These receptors came from a man aged 55-75 years in good health and CMV-seronegative. Both conserved end residues are part of each CDR3. The order of the fields is CDR3 DNA, CDR3 protein, D gene, V gene, J gene, clone size. The D gene is left open where the match is weak. Clone size is shown for a subset of rows, as once, few, many or a class of expanded clone.

cdr3_nt: TGTGCCAGCAGCCAAACGGGGGTGGCTAGCAATCAGCCCCAGCATTTT; cdr3_aa: CASSQTGVASNQPQHF; d_call: .; v_call: TRBV4-2; j_call: TRBJ1-5; clone_size: .
cdr3_nt: TGCGCCAGCAGCCAAGACAGGGGGAATGAAAAACTGTTTTTT; cdr3_aa: CASSQDRGNEKLFF; d_call: TRBD1; v_call: TRBV4-3; j_call: TRBJ1-4; clone_size: .
cdr3_nt: TGTGCCAGCAGTGATCAGCGGGAGGCCCCGGGGTACGAGCAGTACTTC; cdr3_aa: CASSDQREAPGYEQYF; d_call: TRBD2; v_call: TRBV25-1; j_call: TRBJ2-7; clone_size: once
cdr3_nt: TGTGCCAGCAGTTACACTCACCAGGGAACTGAAGCTTTCTTT; cdr3_aa: CASSYTHQGTEAFF; d_call: .; v_call: TRBV6-5; j_call: TRBJ1-1; clone_size: .
cdr3_nt: TGTGCCAGCTCACCACAACCAGCCTACGAGCAGTACTTC; cdr3_aa: CASSPQPAYEQYF; d_call: .; v_call: TRBV18; j_call: TRBJ2-7; clone_size: .
cdr3_nt: TGTGCCAGTAGTATCCGCAAACCGCAGGGTGCTGAAGCTTTCTTT; cdr3_aa: CASSIRKPQGAEAFF; d_call: .; v_call: TRBV19; j_call: TRBJ1-1; clone_size: .
cdr3_nt: TGCGCCAGCAGCTTGGCAGGACAGGGTCAAGAGACCCAGTACTTC; cdr3_aa: CASSLAGQGQETQYF; d_call: TRBD1; v_call: TRBV5-1; j_call: TRBJ2-5; clone_size: .
cdr3_nt: TGTGCCAGCAGCATAGTACAGGGTTCTCAGCCCCAGCATTTT; cdr3_aa: CASSIVQGSQPQHF; d_call: .; v_call: TRBV7-2; j_call: TRBJ1-5; clone_size: once
cdr3_nt: TGCAGCGTTGAAGATTATGGGACAGGGTATAACTATGGCTACACCTTC; cdr3_aa: CSVEDYGTGYNYGYTF; d_call: TRBD1; v_call: TRBV29-1; j_call: TRBJ1-2; clone_size: .
cdr3_nt: TGTGCCAGCAGCGCCGTGACAGGATTTCACGAGCAGTACTTC; cdr3_aa: CASSAVTGFHEQYF; d_call: .; v_call: TRBV11-2; j_call: TRBJ2-7; clone_size: few
cdr3_nt: TGTGCCTGGAGCCAACCTTGGCTAGCGGGAGCCGAGCGGACCCAGTACTTC; cdr3_aa: CAWSQPWLAGAERTQYF; d_call: TRBD2; v_call: TRBV30; j_call: TRBJ2-5; clone_size: .
cdr3_nt: TGCAGCGTAGCCGGGAGAAACTATGGCTACACCTTC; cdr3_aa: CSVAGRNYGYTF; d_call: .; v_call: TRBV29-1; j_call: TRBJ1-2; clone_size: .
cdr3_nt: TGTGCCAGAAGCCTTATCCGGGGCCACGCTCGTTCGGGAGATGAGCAGTTCTTC; cdr3_aa: CARSLIRGHARSGDEQFF; d_call: .; v_call: TRBV5-3; j_call: TRBJ2-1; clone_size: .
cdr3_nt: TGTGCCAGCAGCCGGGACAGGGGATTGGGCTACACCTTC; cdr3_aa: CASSRDRGLGYTF; d_call: TRBD1; v_call: TRBV14; j_call: TRBJ1-2; clone_size: .
cdr3_nt: TGTGCCAGCAGCTTGGCGGGCGGGAGGATGGGGACCCAGTACTTC; cdr3_aa: CASSLAGGRMGTQYF; d_call: TRBD2; v_call: TRBV5-4; j_call: TRBJ2-5; clone_size: .
cdr3_nt: TGCAGTGCTTGGAGGAACACTGAAGCTTTCTTT; cdr3_aa: CSAWRNTEAFF; d_call: .; v_call: TRBV20-1; j_call: TRBJ1-1; clone_size: .
cdr3_nt: TGTGCCATCAGTGAGTCGACAGGGAATAGGGAGACCCAGTACTTC; cdr3_aa: CAISESTGNRETQYF; d_call: TRBD1; v_call: TRBV10-3; j_call: TRBJ2-5; clone_size: .
cdr3_nt: TGTGCCAGCTCACCCCCCGCCCAGGCCTATGGCTACACCTTC; cdr3_aa: CASSPPAQAYGYTF; d_call: .; v_call: TRBV18; j_call: TRBJ1-2; clone_size: .